This TCR beta chain was retrieved from a study of T cells in Graves' hyperthyroidism and ophthalmopathy. Study outcomes and limitations: Most thyroid-expanded clonotypes above 0.001 were also found in blood.

A word on this clonotype: Its antigen is not identified.

Germline-derived CDR1 and CDR2 are KGHDR and SFDVKD. V gave up 4 bases and J gave up 8 bases; unmatched junction bases: 14. There are 16 residues in the CDR3. From RNA transcripts, TCR beta CDR3 regions were amplified. When the TCR CDR3 underwent first-round RT-PCR, the HTBI primer set was used. TCRdb independently ran MiXCR on the multiplex PCR reads; one entry per CDR3 protein. The sample includes about 700,000 distinct CDR3 sequences, over 40% of them seen just once. The chain is built from TRBV24-1 and TRBJ1-2; 8 bases agree with TRBD1. The sequence was collected from an adult man with Graves' disease, either hyperthyroidism or ophthalmopathy (not recorded which). Sequenced sample: peripheral blood or thyroid tissue (not recorded which). The CDR3 region is CATSDTRDRSLIGYTF. The CDR3 DNA is TGTGCCACCAGTGACACCCGGGACAGGTCGTTAATCGGCTACACCTTC.